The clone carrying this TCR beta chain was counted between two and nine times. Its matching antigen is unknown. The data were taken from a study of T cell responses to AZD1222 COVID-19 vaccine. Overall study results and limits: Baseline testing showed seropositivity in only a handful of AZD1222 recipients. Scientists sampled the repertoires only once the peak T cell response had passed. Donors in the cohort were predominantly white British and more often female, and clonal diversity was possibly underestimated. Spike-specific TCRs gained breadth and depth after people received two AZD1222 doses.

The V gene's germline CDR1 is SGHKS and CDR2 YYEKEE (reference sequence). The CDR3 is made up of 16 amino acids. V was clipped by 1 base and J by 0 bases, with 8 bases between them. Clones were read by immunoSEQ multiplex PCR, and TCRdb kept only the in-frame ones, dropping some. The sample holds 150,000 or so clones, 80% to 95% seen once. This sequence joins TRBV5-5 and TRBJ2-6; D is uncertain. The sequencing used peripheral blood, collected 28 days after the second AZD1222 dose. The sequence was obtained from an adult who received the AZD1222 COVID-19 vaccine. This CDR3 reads CASSLFGVSGANVLTF. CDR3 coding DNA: TGTGCCAGCAGCTTGTTCGGCGTCTCTGGGGCCAACGTCCTGACTTTC. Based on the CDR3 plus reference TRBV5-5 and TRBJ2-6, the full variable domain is DAGVTQSPTHLIKTRGQQVTLRCSPISGHKSVSWYQQVLGQGPQFIFQYYEKEERGRGNFPDRFSARQFPNYSSELNVNALLLGDSALYLCASSLFGVSGANVLTFGAGSRLTVL.